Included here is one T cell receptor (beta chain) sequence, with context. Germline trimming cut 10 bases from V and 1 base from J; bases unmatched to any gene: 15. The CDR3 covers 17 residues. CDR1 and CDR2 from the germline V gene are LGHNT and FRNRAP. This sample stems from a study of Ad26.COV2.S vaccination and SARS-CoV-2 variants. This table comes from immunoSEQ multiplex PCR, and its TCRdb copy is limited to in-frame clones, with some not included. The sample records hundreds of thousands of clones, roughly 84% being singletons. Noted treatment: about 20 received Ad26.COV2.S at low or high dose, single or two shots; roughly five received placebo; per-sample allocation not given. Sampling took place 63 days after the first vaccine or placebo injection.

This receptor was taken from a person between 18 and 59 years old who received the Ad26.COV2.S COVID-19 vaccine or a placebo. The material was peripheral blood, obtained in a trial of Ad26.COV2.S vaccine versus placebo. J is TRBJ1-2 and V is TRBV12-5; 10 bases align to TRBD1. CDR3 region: CAITPRDRGFGNYGYTF. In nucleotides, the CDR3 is TGTGCTATAACCCCCCGGGACAGGGGATTCGGTAACTATGGCTACACCTTC.